The 17 T cell receptor beta chains reported below all come from one sample, sequenced in a study of blood T cell repertoires in COVID-19. Assay: immunoSEQ multiplex PCR; the TCRdb copy retains only in-frame clones and omits some. The sample has about 69,000 clones, about 86% seen once. Sequenced: peripheral blood. The source is a man aged 40-50 years with COVID-19, enrolled during active disease.

The chain links TRBV6-5 to TRBJ1-6; D remains ambiguous. Germline V gives CDR1 MNHEY, CDR2 SVGAGI. This CDR3 is built from 13 residues. V lost 7 bases and J lost 7, with 11 bases in between. Here the CDR3 reads CASTSRWNSPLHF. The CDR3 DNA is TGTGCCAGCACGTCCCGGTGGAATTCACCCCTCCACTTT.

This clone has only a few counts. The chain is built from TRBV5-1 and TRBJ2-1, with D hard to call. Trimming pared 0 bases from V and 9 bases from J, leaving 13 bases between. CDR1 and CDR2 (germline): SGHRS, YFSETQ. The CDR3 is 14 amino acids. CDR3 amino acids: CASSLGLGVLEQFF. The CDR3 DNA follows: TGCGCCAGCAGCTTGGGACTCGGCGTACTTGAGCAGTTCTTC.

The gene calls are TRBV6-4 and TRBJ1-6; 8 positions match TRBD1. Per the germline V gene, CDR1 is MRHNA and CDR2 is SNTAGT. The length of the CDR3 is 14 residues. V trimming: 4 bases; J trimming: 10 bases; junction bases outside the gene matches: 6. The CDR3 protein is CASSATGEGSPLHF. The CDR3 bases are TGTGCCAGCAGTGCGACAGGGGAGGGCTCACCCCTCCACTTT.

The V call is TRBV5-1, the J call TRBJ1-2; D is perhaps TRBD1 (5 bases). The CDR3 contains 13 residues. The V and J ends lost 5 bases and 2 bases respectively, with 10 bases between them. In germline, CDR1 is SGHRS, CDR2 YFSETQ. CDR3 DNA: TGCGCCAGCAGTGTGGGGCAGAACTATGGCTACACCTTC. Translating it yields CASSVGQNYGYTF.

V is TRBV2 and J is TRBJ2-3, with 11 bases fitting TRBD2. CDR1 is SNHLY, CDR2 FYNNEI, per germline. V was pared by 7 bases and J by 2 bases, with 8 bases of the junction left unmatched. This CDR3 is built from 16 residues. The chain's CDR3 is CASTPLAGAYTDTQYF. The CDR3 DNA sequence: TGTGCCAGCACTCCACTAGCGGGGGCTTACACAGATACGCAGTATTTT. Using reference TRBV2 and TRBJ2-3 for the parts outside the CDR3, the full variable domain is EPEVTQTPSHQVTQMGQEVILRCVPISNHLYFYWYRQILGQKVEFLVSFYNNEISEKSEIFDDQFSVERPDGSNFTLKIRSTKLEDSAMYFCASTPLAGAYTDTQYFGPGTRLTVL.

The genes are TRBV3-1 (or the pseudogene TRBV3-2) and TRBJ2-1; D might be TRBD2 (7 bases). Germline CDR1 reads LGHDT; CDR2 reads YNNKEL (reference sequence). V was clipped by 1 base and J by 15 bases, with 19 bases between them. The CDR3 sequence is 14 residues long. The CDR3 DNA reads as TGTGCCAGCAGCCAAGGAAGGCTATCGGGGGGCCTGTTCTTC. Translated, it gives CASSQGRLSGGLFF.

This chain uses TRBV12-3 or TRBV12-4 with TRBJ2-3, with a weak D call TRBD1 (5 bases). V lost 7 bases and J 7 bases, leaving 15 bases between the germline ends. This CDR3 has 13 amino acids. The CDR3 protein is CASTLGGAYTQYF. The DNA of the CDR3 is TGTGCCAGCACCCTGGGTGGGGCGTATACGCAGTATTTT.

The chain couples TRBV11-2 to TRBJ2-7; 9 nucleotides line up with TRBD1. This CDR3 has 18 residues. With 1 base clipped from V and 2 bases from J, the junction kept 12 bases outside the gene matches. Germline-derived CDR1 and CDR2 are SGHAT and FQNNGV. The DNA for the CDR3 is TGTGCCAGCAGCTTAGCATTATTTGCGGGGACAGGGACCTACGAGCAGTACTTC. This sequence encodes CASSLALFAGTGTYEQYF.

The gene calls are TRBV4-2 and TRBJ2-7; 9 bases are shared with TRBD2. Germline V gene lookup returns CDR1 LGHNA and CDR2 YNFKEQ. CDR3 size: 17 residues. Trimming took 3 bases from V and 0 from J; bases not matched to a gene: 9. Here the CDR3 reads CASSQAPRAGGSYEQYF. CDR3 sequence (DNA): TGTGCCAGCAGCCAGGCACCTCGAGCGGGGGGCTCCTACGAGCAGTACTTC.

The gene calls are TRBV29-1 and TRBJ1-2, with 7 positions matching TRBD1. J lost 12 bases, V lost 4 bases, and 5 bases had no gene match. CDR1 is SQVTM and CDR2 is ANQGSEA in the germline V gene. The CDR3 is made up of 10 amino acids. CDR3 protein: CSVATGENTF. The CDR3 DNA is TGCAGCGTTGCAACAGGGGAGAACACCTTC.

The gene calls are TRBV7-8 and TRBJ2-6; D is unresolved. CDR1 and CDR2 (germline): SGHVS, FQNEAQ. Trimming cost V 5 bases and J 0 bases, with 14 bases left between them. The CDR3 spans 17 residues. The chain's CDR3 is CASSPPRRFSGANVLTF. The DNA for the CDR3 is TGTGCCAGCAGCCCCCCGCGCCGTTTCTCTGGGGCCAACGTCCTGACTTTC. Filled out from reference TRBV7-8 and TRBJ2-6, the complete variable domain reads GAGVSQSPRYKVAKRGQDVALRCDPISGHVSLFWYQQALGQGPEFLTYFQNEAQLDKSGLPSDRFFAERPEGSVSTLKIQRTQQEDSAVYLCASSPPRRFSGANVLTFGAGSRLTVL.

V usage is TRBV5-1 and J usage is TRBJ1-4; 7 bases align to TRBD1. V was pared by 5 bases and J by 2 bases, with 9 bases of the junction left unmatched. Germline V lookup: CDR1 SGHRS, CDR2 YFSETQ. The CDR3 covers 16 residues. The CDR3 loop reads CASSSGQEVTNEKLFF. The CDR3 DNA is TGCGCCAGCAGTTCCGGACAGGAGGTTACTAATGAAAAACTGTTTTTT.

The chain carries TRBV5-1 and TRBJ2-3, with D perhaps matching TRBD1 (6 bases). V was clipped by 0 bases and J by 3 bases, with 11 bases between them. The CDR3 totals 15 residues. The germline V gene has CDR1 SGHRS and CDR2 YFSETQ. CDR3 in amino acids: CASSLDGGKTDTQYF. The CDR3 nucleotides read TGCGCCAGCAGCTTGGATGGGGGCAAAACAGATACGCAGTATTTT.

The chain recombines TRBV7-2 with TRBJ1-6, with D possibly TRBD1 on 5 matching bases. Germline CDR1 SGHTA, CDR2 FQGNSA. This CDR3 comprises 15 residues. V lost 4 bases and J lost 9, with 16 bases in between. CDR3: CASSSRQPPLSPLHF. The CDR3 DNA follows: TGTGCCAGCAGCTCGCGACAGCCGCCCCTTTCACCCCTCCACTTT.

CDR3: CARSLNLTGGIQPQHF. The CDR3 DNA sequence: TGTGCCAGAAGCTTGAATCTGACAGGGGGCATTCAGCCCCAGCATTTT. The chain carries TRBV5-3 and TRBJ1-5; 10 bases match TRBD1. TRBV5-3 is treated as an ORF (open reading frame) with a function not yet certain. CDR3 length: 16 residues. Trimming took 1 base from V and 6 from J; bases not matched to a gene: 7.

In this sample, this clone turned up once. The chain employs TRBV12-3 or TRBV12-4 and TRBJ1-6, with no clear D. The CDR3 totals 12 residues. Deletions cut 7 bases from V and 10 bases from J, with 11 bases between. This CDR3 is CASNSPGSPLHF. CDR3 coding DNA: TGTGCCAGCAACAGCCCGGGGTCACCCCTCCACTTT.

Here the CDR3 reads CASRSGQYYGYTF. DNA for the CDR3: TGTGCCAGTCGTTCGGGACAGTACTATGGCTACACCTTC. V is TRBV7-9 and J is TRBJ1-2; 7 bases agree with TRBD1. CDR1 is SEHNR, CDR2 FQNEAQ, per germline (reference sequence). The CDR3 totals 13 residues. After removal of 9 bases from V and 3 bases from J, the junction contained 7 bases not matched to a gene.